This T cell receptor beta chain was profiled in a study of siplizumab effects on memory and regulatory T cells. Sequencing used immunoSEQ multiplex PCR; TCRdb keeps in-frame clones, though not all of them. The table records tens of thousands of clones, about 90% of them present only once. Study results and limitations: Both greater diversity than memory cells and a major contribution to the alloresponse seemed to characterize naive T cells.

Worth noting for this clone: Its antigen is as yet unknown.

Sequencing input: CD8+ T cells sorted from blood. The receptor's source is a human donor in good health.

CDR3 bases: TGCGCCAGCAGCCAAGACCCGACAAGATATAGCAATCAGCCCCAGCATTTT. Amino acid sequence: CASSQDPTRYSNQPQHF. This chain joins TRBV4-1 and TRBJ1-5; unclear D gene. Trimming left V 0 bases short and J 0 bases short, with 12 bases between. The germline V gene has CDR1 MGHRA and CDR2 YSYEKL. This CDR3 is 17 amino acids long.